This note documents a single T cell receptor (beta chain) sequence. The assay was immunoSEQ multiplex PCR, and TCRdb's table has in-frame clones only and misses some. There are about 81,000 clones in the sample; 93% occur only once, and less than 1.5% lies in the top ten. This record belongs to a study of T cell changes during pregnancy in multiple sclerosis. The CDR3 sequence is 14 residues long. The V segment lost 3 bases and the J segment 7 bases; nucleotides outside the gene matches: 7. Germline lookup yields CDR1 MNHEY and CDR2 SMNVEV (reference sequence). The sample consisted of peripheral blood, taken in the third trimester of pregnancy. The chain joins TRBV27 to TRBJ1-2, with 8 bases aligning to TRBD1. The sequence derives from a female donor in good health, enrolled as a control in a pregnancy study. CDR3 region: CASSFIPDRAGYTF. CDR3 sequence (DNA): TGTGCCAGCAGTTTCATCCCGGACAGGGCTGGCTACACCTTC.